The 27 T cell receptor beta chains listed next were all sequenced from one sample in a study of blood T cell repertoires in COVID-19. Sequencing used immunoSEQ multiplex PCR; TCRdb keeps in-frame clones, though not all of them. The sample contains approximately 230,000 clones, roughly 83% of which appear only once. The sequenced material came from peripheral blood. These receptor sequences come from an older man with acute or convalescent COVID-19.

This clone was observed at least ten times. The chain employs TRBV2 and TRBJ2-7; D is perhaps TRBD1 (5 bases). Per germline, CDR1 SNHLY and CDR2 FYNNEI. The V and J ends lost 6 bases and 2 bases respectively, with 14 bases between them. This CDR3 contains 14 residues. The CDR3 loop reads CASSLRAGPYEQYF. In nucleotides, the CDR3 is TGTGCCAGCAGCCTCAGGGCAGGGCCCTACGAGCAGTACTTC.

V gene TRBV27 combines with J gene TRBJ1-6; D unresolved. This CDR3 has 18 residues. Per germline, CDR1 MNHEY and CDR2 SMNVEV (reference sequence). With 5 bases removed from V and 14 bases from J, the gap between germline ends came to 31 bases. The CDR3 sequence is CASSQPYGLDGEHVTLHF. CDR3 nucleotides: TGTGCCAGCAGTCAACCCTACGGACTGGACGGCGAGCATGTCACCCTCCACTTT.

V gene TRBV10-3 combines with J gene TRBJ2-1; 8 bases align to TRBD2. The V and J ends lost 11 bases and 3 bases, in that order; junction bases with no gene match: 9. Looked up from germline, CDR1 is ENHRY and CDR2 is SYGVKD. CDR3 size: 14 residues. As DNA, the CDR3 is TGTGCCGTCCGGGGGGGCGGCAACTACAATGAGCAGTTCTTC. It is translated as CAVRGGGNYNEQFF.

This clone was observed a few times. The chain recombines TRBV27 with TRBJ1-2; 7 bases are shared with TRBD1. With V trimmed by 0 bases and J by 4 bases, 8 bases remained unmatched. Germline assignment: CDR1 MNHEY and CDR2 SMNVEV (reference sequence). CDR3 length: 16 amino acids. DNA of the CDR3: TGTGCCAGCAGTTTATCCTCGGGCAGGGGGATCTATGGCTACACCTTC. It codes for CASSLSSGRGIYGYTF.

The J gene is TRBJ1-1, the V gene TRBV5-4; 9 bases are shared with TRBD1. In germline, CDR1 is SGHNT, CDR2 YYREEE (reference sequence). The length of the CDR3 is 15 residues. Unmatched junction bases numbered 4, after V lost 3 bases and J lost 1 base. The chain's CDR3 is CASSSYRGPNTEAFF. The CDR3 DNA is TGTGCCAGCAGCTCGTACAGGGGGCCGAACACTGAAGCTTTCTTT.

This clone was observed a handful of times. V gene TRBV19 combines with J gene TRBJ1-5; D is possibly TRBD1 (6 bases). Germline values: CDR1 LNHDA, CDR2 SQIVND (reference sequence). V was trimmed by 5 bases and J by 0 bases, leaving 11 bases between them. The CDR3 contains 15 residues. The CDR3 spells CASSQGHGSNQPQHF. CDR3 nucleotide sequence: TGTGCCAGTAGTCAGGGGCATGGTAGCAATCAGCCCCAGCATTTT.

The genes are TRBV20-1 and TRBJ1-1, with TRBD1 matching 7 bases. V dropped 6 bases and J dropped 7; count of bases not matched to a gene: 5. The CDR3 extends over 11 amino acids. Germline V CDR1 and CDR2: DFQATT, SNEGSKA (reference sequence). As DNA, the CDR3 is TGCAGTGCAACACCAGGGGGTGAAGCTTTCTTT. This sequence encodes CSATPGGEAFF.

The chain is built from TRBV20-1 and TRBJ1-1, with 7 bases lining up with TRBD1. Germline assignment: CDR1 DFQATT and CDR2 SNEGSKA (reference sequence). The CDR3 spans 11 residues. Germline trimming cut 6 bases from V and 7 bases from J; bases unmatched to any gene: 5. CDR3 nucleotides: TGCAGTGCCCCCAGACAGGGTGAAGCTTTCTTT. It specifies CSAPRQGEAFF.

The chain uses TRBV7-9 and TRBJ2-1; 8 bases are shared with TRBD2. The CDR3 covers 16 residues. Trimming cost V 2 bases and J 7 bases; bases outside gene matches: 10. Germline V gives CDR1 SEHNR, CDR2 FQNEAQ (reference sequence). CDR3: CASSLSAGGGGNEQFF. DNA of the CDR3: TGTGCCAGCAGCTTAAGTGCGGGAGGCGGGGGAAATGAGCAGTTCTTC.

The chain couples TRBV6-5 to TRBJ2-3, with a tentative D call TRBD2 (5 bases). The CDR3 totals 14 residues. Per germline, CDR1 MNHEY and CDR2 SVGAGI. The ends were cut back, 2 bases at V and 8 bases at J, with 14 bases in the middle. Written as DNA, the CDR3 is TGTGCCAGCAGTTACCCGGACCCCGCGGGTACGCAGTATTTT. It is translated as CASSYPDPAGTQYF.

This sequence joins TRBV2 and TRBJ2-1; a possible D gene is TRBD2 (5 bases). The V end lost 6 bases, the J end lost 9 bases, and 12 bases lay between the germline ends. The CDR3 loop spans 12 amino acids. From germline, CDR1 is SNHLY and CDR2 FYNNEI. Written as DNA, the CDR3 is TGTGCCAGCAGGGGGATCAGCGGTGAGCAGTTCTTC. Its translation: CASRGISGEQFF.

V and J are TRBV7-8 and TRBJ2-1; 7 positions match TRBD2. J was trimmed by 2 bases and V by 5 bases; bases with no gene match: 12. The CDR3 length is 17 residues. Germline values: CDR1 SGHVS, CDR2 FQNEAQ. The CDR3: CASSANHRGEAYNEQFF. The CDR3 nucleotides are TGTGCCAGCAGCGCCAACCACCGGGGGGAGGCCTACAATGAGCAGTTCTTC.

This chain joins TRBV24-1 and TRBJ2-3; 7 bases fit TRBD2. Germline CDR1 and CDR2: KGHDR and SFDVKD. This CDR3 is 18 amino acids long. Trimming took 2 bases from V and 3 from J; bases not matched to a gene: 13. CDR3 amino acids: CATSDWRELLKGTDTQYF. The CDR3 region has the DNA TGTGCCACCAGTGATTGGCGGGAGCTCCTGAAGGGTACAGATACGCAGTATTTT.

This chain uses TRBV30 with TRBJ1-5, with TRBD1 identical over 7 bases. CDR1 is GTSNPN, CDR2 SVGIG, per germline (reference sequence). There are 15 residues in the CDR3. Losses at the gene ends were 3 bases for V and 1 base for J; bases not matched to a gene: 6. The CDR3 is CAWSVGGASNQPQHF. DNA of the CDR3: TGTGCCTGGAGCGTAGGGGGCGCGAGCAATCAGCCCCAGCATTTT.

In its sample, this clone was seen once. V gene TRBV24-1 combines with J gene TRBJ1-5; D is uncertain. The V and J ends lost 3 bases and 0 bases respectively, with 14 bases between them. Germline V gene sequence: CDR1 KGHDR, CDR2 SFDVKD. The length of the CDR3 is 17 residues. The CDR3 DNA sequence: TGTGCCACCAGTGATCCTGGGCCACCCTATAGCAATCAGCCCCAGCATTTT. Its protein product is CATSDPGPPYSNQPQHF.

The V and J genes are TRBV19 and TRBJ2-1; D is possibly TRBD1 (6 bases). The germline V gene encodes CDR1 LNHDA and CDR2 SQIVND (reference sequence). V lost 7 bases, J lost 9 bases, and 16 bases lay in between. The CDR3 spans 13 residues. DNA of the CDR3: TGTGCCAGTATGGGACAAGTGAAACTTGAGCAGTTCTTC. Translation: CASMGQVKLEQFF.

CDR3 in amino acids: CASRTGAYGYTF. The DNA for the CDR3 is TGTGCCAGCCGGACAGGGGCCTATGGCTACACCTTC. V and J are TRBV12-3 or TRBV12-4 and TRBJ1-2, with TRBD1 identical over 9 bases. After removal of 8 bases from V and 4 bases from J, the junction contained 2 bases not matched to a gene. CDR3 length: 12 residues.

This chain uses TRBV28 with TRBJ2-3, with a weak D call TRBD2 (6 bases). V was clipped by 5 bases and J by 2 bases, with 14 bases between them. The germline V gene has CDR1 MDHEN and CDR2 SYDVKM. The CDR3 is made up of 15 amino acids. CDR3 coding DNA: TGTGCCAGCAGTCCCACGGGGGTCCCCACAGATACGCAGTATTTT. Translating gives CASSPTGVPTDTQYF.

The V and J genes are TRBV9 and TRBJ2-2; weak D call: TRBD1 (6 bases). Germline CDR1 is SGDLS and CDR2 is YYNGEE. CDR3 length equals 17 residues. V dropped 0 bases and J dropped 2 bases, with 14 bases sitting between them. CDR3 in DNA: TGTGCCAGCAGCGTAGACCCCGGGACACATAACACCGGGGAGCTGTTTTTT. Translated: CASSVDPGTHNTGELFF.

The chain links TRBV3-1 (or the pseudogene TRBV3-2) to TRBJ1-5; a possible D gene is TRBD1 (6 bases). The CDR3 is 14 residues long. Germline CDR1 and CDR2: LGHDT and YNNKEL (reference sequence). V was clipped by 1 base and J by 9 bases, with 13 bases between them. Here the CDR3 DNA reads TGTGCCAGCAGCCAAGGGAGGGGGGGATCGCCCCAGCATTTT. Its protein is CASSQGRGGSPQHF.

The chain joins TRBV5-1 to TRBJ2-6; D ambiguous. V lost 2 bases and J 0 bases, leaving 9 bases between the germline ends. The germline V gene has CDR1 SGHRS and CDR2 YFSETQ. CDR3 length: 16 amino acids. The CDR3 region has the DNA TGCGCCAGCAGCTTCCCACAGAGCTCTGGGGCCAACGTCCTGACTTTC. Protein: CASSFPQSSGANVLTF. Using reference TRBV5-1 and TRBJ2-6 for the parts outside the CDR3, the full variable domain is KAGVTQTPRYLIKTRGQQVTLSCSPISGHRSVSWYQQTPGQGLQFLFEYFSETQRNKGNFPGRFSGRQFSNSRSEMNVSTLELGDSALYLCASSFPQSSGANVLTFGAGSRLTVL.

The chain combines TRBV28 with TRBJ1-4; possibly TRBD1 for D (5 bases). The V gene's germline CDR1 is MDHEN and CDR2 SYDVKM. With 5 bases removed from V and 2 bases from J, the gap between germline ends came to 9 bases. The CDR3 covers 14 residues. CDR3 coding DNA: TGTGCCAGCAGTCAGGGTACGACTAATGAAAAACTGTTTTTT. Its translation is CASSQGTTNEKLFF. Full variable domain (missing parts from reference TRBV28 and TRBJ1-4): DVKVTQSSRYLVKRTGEKVFLECVQDMDHENMFWYRQDPGLGLRLIYFSYDVKMKEKGDIPEGYSVSREKKERFSLILESASTNQTSMYLCASSQGTTNEKLFFGSGTQLSVL.

The V and J genes are TRBV18 and TRBJ1-4; D might be TRBD1 (6 bases). The CDR3 contains 15 residues. Germline V gene data show CDR1 as KGHSH and CDR2 as LQKENI. V was pared by 0 bases and J by 4 bases, with 9 bases between. The CDR3 DNA reads TGTGCCAGCTCACCACCGGGACACGGTAATGAAAAACTGTTTTTT. Its translation: CASSPPGHGNEKLFF.

This clone showed up just a few times. The V and J genes are TRBV10-2 and TRBJ1-2; D remains ambiguous. Germline loops: CDR1 WSHSY, CDR2 SAAADI. V was cut by 6 bases and J by 6 bases, with 8 bases left in between. The CDR3 runs to 11 residues. In nucleotides, the CDR3 is TGCGCCAGCAGCCAGCAGGATGGCTACACCTTC. Amino acids: CASSQQDGYTF.

V gene TRBV19 combines with J gene TRBJ2-1; 7 bases line up with TRBD2. CDR3 length: 15 amino acids. Germline CDR1 LNHDA, CDR2 SQIVND (reference sequence). V lost 8 bases and J lost 7; bases outside the gene matches: 14. In DNA, the CDR3 is TGTGCCAGTCAACCCCGGGGGGTAGCGTTGAATGAGCAGTTCTTC. Translated, it gives CASQPRGVALNEQFF.

CDR3 in amino acids: CASSLGLGGPTTDTQYF. DNA of the CDR3: TGCGCCAGCAGCCTAGGGCTAGGAGGCCCTACCACAGATACGCAGTATTTT. V gene TRBV5-1 combines with J gene TRBJ2-3; TRBD2 is a possible D gene (5 bases). V was trimmed by 4 bases and J by 2 bases, leaving 20 bases between them. Germline V gives CDR1 SGHRS, CDR2 YFSETQ. The CDR3 spans 17 residues.

The chain uses TRBV2 and TRBJ2-7; 9 bases agree with TRBD2. With 3 bases clipped from V and 2 bases from J, the junction kept 2 bases outside the gene matches. The CDR3 is 14 residues long. The V gene's germline CDR1 is SNHLY and CDR2 FYNNEI. In nucleotides, the CDR3 is TGTGCCAGCAGTGAGCCTAGCGGGGCCTACGAGCAGTACTTC. Translated, it gives CASSEPSGAYEQYF.